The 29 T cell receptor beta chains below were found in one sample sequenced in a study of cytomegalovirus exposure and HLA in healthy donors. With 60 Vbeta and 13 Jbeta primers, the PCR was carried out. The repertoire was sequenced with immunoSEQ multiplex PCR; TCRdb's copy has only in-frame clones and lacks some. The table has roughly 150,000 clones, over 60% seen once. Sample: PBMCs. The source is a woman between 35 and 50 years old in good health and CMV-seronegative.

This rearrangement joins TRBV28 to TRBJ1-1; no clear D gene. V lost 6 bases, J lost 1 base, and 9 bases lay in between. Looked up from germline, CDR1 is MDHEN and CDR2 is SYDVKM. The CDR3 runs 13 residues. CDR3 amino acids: CASSSGENTEAFF. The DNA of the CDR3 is TGTGCCAGCAGCTCGGGAGAGAACACTGAAGCTTTCTTT.

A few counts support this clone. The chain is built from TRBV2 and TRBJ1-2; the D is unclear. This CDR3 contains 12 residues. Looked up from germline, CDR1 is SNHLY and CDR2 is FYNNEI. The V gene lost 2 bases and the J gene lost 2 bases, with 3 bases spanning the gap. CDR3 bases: TGTGCCAGCAGTGAATCGAACTATGGCTACACCTTC. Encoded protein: CASSESNYGYTF.

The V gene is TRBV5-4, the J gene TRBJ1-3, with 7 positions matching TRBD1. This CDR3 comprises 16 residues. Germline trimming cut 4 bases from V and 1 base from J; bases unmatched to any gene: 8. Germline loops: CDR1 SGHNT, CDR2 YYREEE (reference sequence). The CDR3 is CASSNDRARSGNTIYF. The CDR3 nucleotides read TGTGCCAGCAGCAACGACAGGGCGAGGTCTGGAAACACCATATATTTT.

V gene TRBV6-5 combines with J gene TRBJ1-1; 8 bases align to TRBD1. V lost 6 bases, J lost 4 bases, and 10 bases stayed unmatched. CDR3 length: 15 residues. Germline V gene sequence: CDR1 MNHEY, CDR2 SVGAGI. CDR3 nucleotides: TGTGCCAGCAGGCCCCCCAGGGGGCTGAGCACTGAAGCTTTCTTT. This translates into CASRPPRGLSTEAFF.

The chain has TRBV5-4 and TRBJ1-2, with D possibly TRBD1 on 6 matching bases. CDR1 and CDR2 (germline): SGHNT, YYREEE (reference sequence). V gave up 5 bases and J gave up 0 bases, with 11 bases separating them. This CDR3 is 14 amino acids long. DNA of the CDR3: TGTGCCAGCAGAACACAGGGTGCTAACTATGGCTACACCTTC. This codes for CASRTQGANYGYTF.

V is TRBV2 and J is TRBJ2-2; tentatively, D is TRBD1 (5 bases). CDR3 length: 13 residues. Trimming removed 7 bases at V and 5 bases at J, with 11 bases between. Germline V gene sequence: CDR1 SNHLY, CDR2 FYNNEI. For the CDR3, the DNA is TGTGCCAGCAACGAGCAGGGAACCGGGGAGCTGTTTTTT. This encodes CASNEQGTGELFF. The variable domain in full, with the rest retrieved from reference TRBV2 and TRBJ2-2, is EPEVTQTPSHQVTQMGQEVILRCVPISNHLYFYWYRQILGQKVEFLVSFYNNEISEKSEIFDDQFSVERPDGSNFTLKIRSTKLEDSAMYFCASNEQGTGELFFGEGSRLTVL.

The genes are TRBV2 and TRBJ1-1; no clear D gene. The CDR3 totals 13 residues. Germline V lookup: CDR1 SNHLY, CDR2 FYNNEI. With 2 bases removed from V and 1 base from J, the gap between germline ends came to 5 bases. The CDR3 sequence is CASSEYKNTEAFF. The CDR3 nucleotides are TGTGCCAGCAGTGAATACAAGAACACTGAAGCTTTCTTT.

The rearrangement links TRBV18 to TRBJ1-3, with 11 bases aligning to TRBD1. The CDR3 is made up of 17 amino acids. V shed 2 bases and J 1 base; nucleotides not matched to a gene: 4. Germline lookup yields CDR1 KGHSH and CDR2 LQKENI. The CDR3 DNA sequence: TGTGCCAGCTCACCATCGGGACAGGGGGATTCTGGAAACACCATATATTTT. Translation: CASSPSGQGDSGNTIYF.

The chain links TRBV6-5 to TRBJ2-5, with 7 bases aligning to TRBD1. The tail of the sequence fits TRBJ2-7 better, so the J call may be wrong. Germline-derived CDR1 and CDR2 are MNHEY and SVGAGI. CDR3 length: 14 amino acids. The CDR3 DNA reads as TGTGCCAGCAGCAACCCGACAGGGAACGGCGAGCAGTACTTC. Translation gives CASSNPTGNGEQYF.

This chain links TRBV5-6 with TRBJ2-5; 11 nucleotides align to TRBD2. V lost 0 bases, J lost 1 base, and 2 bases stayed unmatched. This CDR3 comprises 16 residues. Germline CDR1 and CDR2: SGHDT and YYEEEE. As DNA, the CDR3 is TGTGCCAGCAGCTTGGGACTAGCGGGGTTCCAAGAGACCCAGTACTTC. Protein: CASSLGLAGFQETQYF.

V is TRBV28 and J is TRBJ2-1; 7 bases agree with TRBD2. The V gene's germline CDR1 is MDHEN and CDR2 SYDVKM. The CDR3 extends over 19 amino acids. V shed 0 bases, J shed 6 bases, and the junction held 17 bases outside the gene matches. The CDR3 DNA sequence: TGTGCCAGCAGTTTATGGGCCCCCCAATTTGCGGGAGAGGGCAATGAGCAGTTCTTC. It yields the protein CASSLWAPQFAGEGNEQFF.

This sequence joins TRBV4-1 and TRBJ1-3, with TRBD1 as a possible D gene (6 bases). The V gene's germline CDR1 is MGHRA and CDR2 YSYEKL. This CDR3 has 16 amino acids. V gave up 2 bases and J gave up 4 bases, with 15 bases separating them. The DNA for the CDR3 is TGCGCCAGCAGCCAAATAGGACAGAAGATAGGAAACACCATATATTTT. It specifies CASSQIGQKIGNTIYF.

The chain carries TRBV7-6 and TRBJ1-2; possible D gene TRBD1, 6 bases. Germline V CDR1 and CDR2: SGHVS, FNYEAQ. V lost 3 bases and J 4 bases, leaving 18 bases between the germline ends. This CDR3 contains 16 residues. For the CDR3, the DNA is TGTGCCAGCAGCTTTCCCAGGGGCGCGGGAGGCTATGGCTACACCTTC. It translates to CASSFPRGAGGYGYTF.

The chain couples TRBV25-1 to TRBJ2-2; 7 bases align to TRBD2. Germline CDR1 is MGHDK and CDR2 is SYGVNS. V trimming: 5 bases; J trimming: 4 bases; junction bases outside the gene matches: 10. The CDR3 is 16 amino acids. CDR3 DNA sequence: TGTGCCAGCAGTCCCCGGGGAGGGATTATCACCGGGGAGCTGTTTTTT. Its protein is CASSPRGGIITGELFF. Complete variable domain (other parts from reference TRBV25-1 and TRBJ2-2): EADIYQTPRYLVIGTGKKITLECSQTMGHDKMYWYQQDPGMELHLIHYSYGVNSTEKGDLSSESTVSRIRTEHFPLTLESARPSHTSQYLCASSPRGGIITGELFFGEGSRLTVL.

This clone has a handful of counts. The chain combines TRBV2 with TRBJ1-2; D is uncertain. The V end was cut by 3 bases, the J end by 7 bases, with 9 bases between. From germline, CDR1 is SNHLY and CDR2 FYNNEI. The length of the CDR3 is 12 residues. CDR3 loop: CASSEVRGGYTF. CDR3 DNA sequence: TGTGCCAGCAGTGAGGTCCGAGGTGGCTACACCTTC. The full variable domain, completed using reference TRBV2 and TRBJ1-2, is EPEVTQTPSHQVTQMGQEVILRCVPISNHLYFYWYRQILGQKVEFLVSFYNNEISEKSEIFDDQFSVERPDGSNFTLKIRSTKLEDSAMYFCASSEVRGGYTFGSGTRLTVV.

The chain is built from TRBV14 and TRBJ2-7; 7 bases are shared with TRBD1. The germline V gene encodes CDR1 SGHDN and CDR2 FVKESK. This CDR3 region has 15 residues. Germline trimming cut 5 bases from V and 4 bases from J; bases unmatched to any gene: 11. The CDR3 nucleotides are TGTGCCAGCAGCGAAGGACAGGCTTTAGGTTACGAGCAGTACTTC. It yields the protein CASSEGQALGYEQYF.

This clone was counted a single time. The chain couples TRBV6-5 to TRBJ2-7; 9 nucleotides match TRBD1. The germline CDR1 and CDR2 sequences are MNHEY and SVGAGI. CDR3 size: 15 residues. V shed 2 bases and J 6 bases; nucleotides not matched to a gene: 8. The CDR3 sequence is CASSYTGTGHSEQYF. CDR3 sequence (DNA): TGTGCCAGCAGTTACACCGGGACAGGGCATAGCGAGCAGTACTTC.

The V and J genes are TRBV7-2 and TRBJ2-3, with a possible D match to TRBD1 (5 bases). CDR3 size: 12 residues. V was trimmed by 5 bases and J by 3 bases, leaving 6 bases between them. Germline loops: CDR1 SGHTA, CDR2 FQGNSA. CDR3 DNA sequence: TGTGCCAGCAGCACAGGAACAGATACGCAGTATTTT. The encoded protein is CASSTGTDTQYF.

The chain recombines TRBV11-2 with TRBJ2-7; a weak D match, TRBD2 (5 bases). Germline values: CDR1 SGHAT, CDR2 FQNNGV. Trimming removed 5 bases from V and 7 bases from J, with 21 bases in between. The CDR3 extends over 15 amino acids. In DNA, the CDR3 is TGTGCCAGCAGCATAATCGGACTCCAACTTGTGGAGCAGTACTTC. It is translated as CASSIIGLQLVEQYF. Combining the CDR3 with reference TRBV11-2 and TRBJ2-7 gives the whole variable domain EAGVAQSPRYKIIEKRQSVAFWCNPISGHATLYWYQQILGQGPKLLIQFQNNGVVDDSQLPKDRFSAERLKGVDSTLKIQPAKLEDSAVYLCASSIIGLQLVEQYFGPGTRLTVT.

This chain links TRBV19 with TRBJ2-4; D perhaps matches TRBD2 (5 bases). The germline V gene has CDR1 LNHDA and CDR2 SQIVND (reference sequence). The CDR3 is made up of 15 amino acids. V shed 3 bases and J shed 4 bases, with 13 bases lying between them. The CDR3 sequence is CASSISSGVKNIQYF. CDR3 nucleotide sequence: TGTGCCAGTAGTATCTCGTCCGGGGTAAAAAACATTCAGTACTTC.

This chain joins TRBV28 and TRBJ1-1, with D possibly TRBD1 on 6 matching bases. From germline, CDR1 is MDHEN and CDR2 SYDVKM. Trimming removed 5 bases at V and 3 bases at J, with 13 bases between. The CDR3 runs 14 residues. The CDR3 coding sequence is TGTGCCAGCAGTATCACAGGGACCTACACTGAAGCTTTCTTT. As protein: CASSITGTYTEAFF.

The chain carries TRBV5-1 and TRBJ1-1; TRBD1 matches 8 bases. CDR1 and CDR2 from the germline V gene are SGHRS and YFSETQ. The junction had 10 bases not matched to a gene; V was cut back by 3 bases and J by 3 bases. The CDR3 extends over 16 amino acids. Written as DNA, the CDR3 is TGCGCCAGCAGCTCTACTGGACAGGGATGGGACACTGAAGCTTTCTTT. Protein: CASSSTGQGWDTEAFF.

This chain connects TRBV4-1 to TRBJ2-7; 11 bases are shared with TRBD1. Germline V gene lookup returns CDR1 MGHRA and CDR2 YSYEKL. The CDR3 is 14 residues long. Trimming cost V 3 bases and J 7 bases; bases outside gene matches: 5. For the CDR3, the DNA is TGCGCCAGCAGCCACGGACAGGGGGCGAGGGAGCAGTACTTC. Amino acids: CASSHGQGAREQYF.

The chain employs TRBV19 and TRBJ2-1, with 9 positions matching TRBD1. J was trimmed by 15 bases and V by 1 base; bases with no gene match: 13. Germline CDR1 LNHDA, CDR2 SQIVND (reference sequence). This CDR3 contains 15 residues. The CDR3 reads CASSIGGQGRLSWFF. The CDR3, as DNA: TGTGCCAGTAGTATAGGGGGACAGGGAAGACTAAGTTGGTTCTTC.

The CDR3 protein is CASGLLPGLGSYNEQFF. The DNA of the CDR3 is TGTGCTAGTGGTCTGCTGCCGGGACTAGGGTCCTACAATGAGCAGTTCTTC. The chain links TRBV12-5 to TRBJ2-1; 8 bases align to TRBD2. The J segment lost 1 base and the V segment lost 5 bases, leaving 10 bases of the junction unmatched. In germline, CDR1 is LGHNT, CDR2 FRNRAP. The CDR3 is made up of 17 amino acids.

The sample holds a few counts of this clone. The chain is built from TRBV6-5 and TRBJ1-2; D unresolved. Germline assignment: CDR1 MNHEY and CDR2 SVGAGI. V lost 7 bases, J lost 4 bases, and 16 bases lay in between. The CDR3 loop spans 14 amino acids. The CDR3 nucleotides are TGTGCCAGCACCTACCTGGCGGTGGGCTATGGCTACACCTTC. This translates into CASTYLAVGYGYTF.

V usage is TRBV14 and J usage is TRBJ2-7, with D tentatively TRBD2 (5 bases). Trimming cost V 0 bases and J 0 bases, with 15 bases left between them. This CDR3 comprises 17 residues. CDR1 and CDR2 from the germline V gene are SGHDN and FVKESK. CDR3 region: CASSQDRARAGSYEQYF. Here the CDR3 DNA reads TGTGCCAGCAGCCAAGATAGGGCGAGGGCCGGCTCCTACGAGCAGTACTTC.

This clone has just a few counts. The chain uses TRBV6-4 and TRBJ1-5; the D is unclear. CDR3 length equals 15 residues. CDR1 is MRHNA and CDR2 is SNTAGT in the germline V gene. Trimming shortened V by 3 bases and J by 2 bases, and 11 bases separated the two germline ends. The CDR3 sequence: CASSEALGGNQPQHF. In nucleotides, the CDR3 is TGTGCCAGCAGTGAGGCCTTGGGAGGCAATCAGCCCCAGCATTTT.

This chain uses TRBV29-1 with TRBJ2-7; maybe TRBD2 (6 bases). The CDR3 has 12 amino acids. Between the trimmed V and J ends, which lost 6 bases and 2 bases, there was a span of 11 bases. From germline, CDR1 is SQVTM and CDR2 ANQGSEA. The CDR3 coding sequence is TGCAGCGTGGCGGGGCCCCCCTACGAGCAGTACTTC. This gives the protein CSVAGPPYEQYF.